This record concerns one TCR beta chain sequence. What it binds is not known. Investigators sorted each CD8+ T cell subset in triplicate, taking approximately 330,000 cells each time. Via 5' RACE with UMI labels, TRB cDNA libraries were prepared. TCRdb reprocessed the 5' RACE reads and keeps a single row for each CDR3 protein, giving no DNA. The specimen's table records some 130,000 distinct CDR3 sequences. This sample was included in a study of CXCR3-negative and CXCR3-positive naive CD8 T cells. Study context: Some 130 million TRB reads were obtained overall (about 1.5 +/- 0.3 million per library).

Broader study findings: Similar TRBV-TRBJ usage was seen in naive cells (both CXCR3-negative and CXCR3-positive), but memory cells differed. Whereas both naive subsets had comparably high diversity, memory CD8+ cells had much lower diversity.

Sequences were obtained from naive CXCR3- CD8+ T cells from blood. The subset: CD45RO-CCR7+CD27+CD95- naive CD8+ T cells lacking CXCR3 (TNR3-). The TCR sequence derives from a human donor in good health. Some clones in this sample may be carry-over from other donors' samples.

The CDR3 loop is CASSPGGAPLEQYF. J is TRBJ2-7 and V is TRBV14; TCRdb returns TRBD1, unconfirmable since there is no DNA. Germline lookup yields CDR1 SGHDN and CDR2 FVKESK. The CDR3 loop spans 14 amino acids. Based on the CDR3 plus reference TRBV14 and TRBJ2-7, the full variable domain is EAGVTQFPSHSVIEKGQTVTLRCDPISGHDNLYWYRRVMGKEIKFLLHFVKESKQDESGMPNNRFLAERTGGTYSTLKVQPAELEDSGVYFCASSPGGAPLEQYFGPGTRLTVT.